This entry lists 11 T cell receptor beta chains sequenced from one sample in a study of cytomegalovirus exposure and HLA in healthy donors. Amplification used 60 Vbeta primers and 13 Jbeta primers. Assay used: immunoSEQ multiplex PCR; TCRdb lists only in-frame clones, some missing. The sample carries 50,000 to 60,000 clones, about 80% recorded once. Sequenced material: PBMCs. The receptors were gathered from a female donor in good health and CMV-seronegative.

The CDR3 DNA is TGTGCCAGCAGTGAAGGGGGACAGATATTCGAGTCGAACACTGAAGCTTTCTTT. Translation: CASSEGGQIFESNTEAFF. The chain recombines TRBV6-1 with TRBJ1-1; TRBD1 aligns across 7 bases. Germline V gene sequence: CDR1 MNHNS, CDR2 SASEGT. J was trimmed by 1 base and V by 1 base; bases with no gene match: 12. CDR3 length equals 18 residues.

The rearrangement uses TRBV30 and TRBJ2-3; 7 positions match TRBD2. Trimming removed 0 bases from V and 6 bases from J; junction bases left unmatched: 3. The CDR3 loop spans 13 amino acids. From germline, CDR1 is GTSNPN and CDR2 SVGIG (reference sequence). CDR3 bases: TGTGCCTGGAGTGTAGCCGGGGGGGATACGCAGTATTTT. Translated: CAWSVAGGDTQYF.

The genes are TRBV18 and TRBJ1-5, with D possibly being TRBD1 (6 bases). V lost 4 bases, J lost 2 bases, and 12 bases lay in between. The CDR3 sequence is 15 residues long. Per the germline V gene, CDR1 is KGHSH and CDR2 is LQKENI. For the CDR3, the DNA is TGTGCCAGCTCACTAGACAGGATCGGCAATCAGCCCCAGCATTTT. It translates to CASSLDRIGNQPQHF.

The genes are TRBV2 and TRBJ1-3; a possible D gene is TRBD1 (6 bases). Deletions cut 3 bases from V and 0 bases from J, with 15 bases between. Per the germline V gene, CDR1 is SNHLY and CDR2 is FYNNEI. The CDR3 has 17 amino acids. The chain's CDR3 is CASSDGDRHISGNTIYF. Here the CDR3 DNA reads TGTGCCAGCAGTGACGGAGACAGGCACATCTCTGGAAACACCATATATTTT.

The V call is TRBV6-5, the J call TRBJ1-3; 7 bases map to TRBD1. The CDR3 has 14 amino acids. Germline V gene sequence: CDR1 MNHEY, CDR2 SVGAGI. Trimming at V came to 5 bases and at J to 6 bases, leaving 7 bases not matched to a gene. CDR3: CASSGRQGSNTIYF. DNA for the CDR3: TGTGCCAGCAGTGGGAGACAGGGTTCAAACACCATATATTTT.

The rearrangement links TRBV29-1 to TRBJ2-7, with 11 bases identical to TRBD1. This CDR3 has 14 amino acids. J gave up 4 bases and V 6 bases, and 8 bases lay outside the gene matches. Germline V gene lookup returns CDR1 SQVTM and CDR2 ANQGSEA. CDR3 region: CSVPRTGGGYEQYF. The CDR3, as DNA: TGCAGCGTCCCCAGGACAGGGGGCGGGTACGAGCAGTACTTC.

The chain carries TRBV2 and TRBJ1-5, with 7 nucleotides matching TRBD1. The V gene end was trimmed by 7 bases and the J gene end by 5 bases; junction bases not matched to a gene: 17. This CDR3 comprises 17 residues. The germline V gene encodes CDR1 SNHLY and CDR2 FYNNEI. The CDR3 nucleotides are TGTGCCAGCACCGACGAGGGACAGACAAAAGGGGATCAGCCCCAGCATTTT. Translating gives CASTDEGQTKGDQPQHF. Full variable domain (missing parts from reference TRBV2 and TRBJ1-5): EPEVTQTPSHQVTQMGQEVILRCVPISNHLYFYWYRQILGQKVEFLVSFYNNEISEKSEIFDDQFSVERPDGSNFTLKIRSTKLEDSAMYFCASTDEGQTKGDQPQHFGDGTRLSIL.

The chain links TRBV5-1 to TRBJ1-1; the match to TRBD1 covers 9 bases. J was trimmed by 4 bases and V by 3 bases; bases with no gene match: 7. The CDR3 is 15 residues long. Germline assignment: CDR1 SGHRS and CDR2 YFSETQ. The DNA of the CDR3 is TGCGCCAGCAGCTCTGCGGACAGGGGAGGCACTGAAGCTTTCTTT. Residues: CASSSADRGGTEAFF.

The chain employs TRBV11-3 and TRBJ2-5; D remains unclear. Trimming left V 0 bases short and J 5 bases short, with 10 bases between. CDR3 length: 14 amino acids. Germline assignment: CDR1 SGHNT and CDR2 YENEEA. Here the CDR3 DNA reads TGTGCCAGCAGCTTAGATGGCGGCGAGGAGACCCAGTACTTC. It specifies CASSLDGGEETQYF.

The chain employs TRBV7-6 and TRBJ1-3; TRBD1 is a possible D gene (5 bases). This CDR3 has 16 amino acids. Looked up from germline, CDR1 is SGHVS and CDR2 is FNYEAQ. The ends were cut back, 0 bases at V and 0 bases at J, with 9 bases in the middle. This chain's CDR3 is CASSLAGRSSGNTIYF. The CDR3 region has the DNA TGTGCCAGCAGCTTAGCGGGGCGGAGCTCTGGAAACACCATATATTTT.

This clone appeared a single time. The J gene is TRBJ1-5, the V gene TRBV6-1; 7 positions agree with TRBD1. Germline V CDR1 and CDR2: MNHNS, SASEGT. V lost 5 bases to trimming and J lost 7 bases; unmatched junction nucleotides: 8. This CDR3 spans 14 amino acids. The CDR3 DNA follows: TGTGCCAGCAGTCGGAAGGGGGCCGGGCAGCCCCAGCATTTT. This gives the protein CASSRKGAGQPQHF.